This T cell receptor (beta chain) was recovered during a study of blood T cells in healthy people across ages. Points from the study as a whole: Older age coincided with a roughly linear decline in TCR beta diversity per million T cells.

Each sample yielded at least 6 micrograms of PBMC total RNA. A second PCR, run for roughly 7 to 11 cycles, used a sample-barcoded 5' primer plus a J-beta primer mix. TCRdb re-derived calls from the 5' RACE reads in MiXCR, one entry per CDR3 protein. The sample shows 700,000 to 850,000 distinct CDR3 sequences, under 40% of them seen only once. The table lists this clonotype with a few counts. Its antigen is not identified. In germline, CDR1 is SGHVS, CDR2 FNYEAQ. There are 16 residues in the CDR3. After removal of 5 bases from V and 4 bases from J, the junction contained 11 bases not matched to a gene. The receptor comes from a man in his late teens or twenties in good health. Sequencing was performed on blood. This sequence joins TRBV7-6 and TRBJ2-1; TRBD1 aligns across 7 bases. The CDR3 is CASSRTAGGLYNEQFF. CDR3 coding DNA: TGTGCCAGCAGCCGCACTGCAGGGGGTCTATACAATGAGCAGTTCTTC.